Listed below are T cell receptor beta chains from one sample, sequenced in a study of control samples from healthy donors and cancer patients. TCRdb keeps only in-frame clones here, not all; method: immunoSEQ multiplex PCR. The data hold some 150,000 clones, with roughly nine tenths observed a single time. What was sequenced was blood. These receptors were collected from a man younger than 35 in good health. CDR3s include the opening cysteine and the closing phenylalanine or tryptophan. The order of the fields is V gene, D gene, clone size, J gene, CDR3 DNA, CDR3 protein. D genes are given only for firm matches. Some rows mark clone size as missing; the rest say once, few, many or name a class of expanded clone.

TRBV18	TRBD1	.	TRBJ1-2	TGTGCCAGCTCACCTACTCCGGGGACAGGGAATTTCCGAGCTTTGTCCTTC	CASSPTPGTGNFRALSF
TRBV7-9	.	.	TRBJ2-1	TGTGCCAGCAGCTTAGATAGCTCCTACAATGAGCAGTTCTTC	CASSLDSSYNEQFF
TRBV6-6	.	.	TRBJ1-1	TGTGCCAGCAGTTCGCTGGGAAACACTGAAGCTTTCTTT	CASSSLGNTEAFF
TRBV18	TRBD1	.	TRBJ1-1	TGTGCCAGCTCACCCTGGGACAGGGTTTCCACTGAAGCTTTCTTT	CASSPWDRVSTEAFF
TRBV4-1	.	.	TRBJ2-1	TGCGCCAGCAGCCAAGTGGGGGTAGATTCAGAGCAGTTCTTC	CASSQVGVDSEQFF
TRBV19	.	.	TRBJ2-7	TGTGCCAGTAGTCCACAGGTAGGAGGGTCCTACGAGCAGTACTTC	CASSPQVGGSYEQYF
TRBV11-2	.	.	TRBJ1-6	TGTGCCAGCAGCTTACGTGGTTCCTATAATTCACCCCTCCACTTT	CASSLRGSYNSPLHF
TRBV5-8	.	few	TRBJ1-1	TGTGCCAGCAGCCTGGGGGGGACCCTGAACACTGAAGCTTTCTTT	CASSLGGTLNTEAFF
TRBV3-1/TRBV3-2	.	.	TRBJ1-3	TGTGCCAGCAGCGCCGTATCTGGAAACACCATATATTTT	CASSAVSGNTIYF
TRBV3-1/TRBV3-2	.	.	TRBJ2-3	TGTGCCAGCAGCCCTACCCTAGGAGCGGGGGACAGGGATACGCAGTATTTT	CASSPTLGAGDRDTQYF
TRBV4-1	TRBD1	once	TRBJ1-4	TGCGCCAGCAGCCACGACAGGGAGATAAATGAAAAACTGTTTTTT	CASSHDREINEKLFF
TRBV7-2	TRBD1	.	TRBJ1-5	TGTGCCAGCAGCTCCTGGGACGGGGACAGACTCATTAGCAATCAGCCCCAGCATTTT	CASSSWDGDRLISNQPQHF
TRBV5-1	.	.	TRBJ2-2	TGCGCCAGCAGCCACGATACCGGGACAACGAAGACCGGGGAGCTGTTTTTT	CASSHDTGTTKTGELFF
TRBV12-1	.	.	TRBJ2-1	TGTGCCAGCAGCTCCCGATTCTACAATGAGCAGTTCTTC	CASSSRFYNEQFF
TRBV9	.	.	TRBJ1-1	TGTGCCAGCAGCGCCCGGCAGGGATCGAACACTGAAGCTTTCTTT	CASSARQGSNTEAFF
TRBV28	TRBD2	few	TRBJ2-5	TGTGCCAGCAGTATAGCGGGGGGGCAAGAGACCCAGTACTTC	CASSIAGGQETQYF
TRBV3-1/TRBV3-2	.	.	TRBJ1-2	TGTGCCAGCAGCCAGGGGGCAGGCTATGGCTACACCTTC	CASSQGAGYGYTF
TRBV20-1	.	.	TRBJ1-2	TGCAGTGCTAGTGACAATCCGTCTGGCTACACCTTC	CSASDNPSGYTF
TRBV5-1	.	.	TRBJ2-1	TGCGCCAGCAGCTTGGACGGGGGAATCGACAATGAGCAGTTCTTC	CASSLDGGIDNEQFF
TRBV4-1	TRBD2	.	TRBJ2-1	TGCGCCAGCAGCCACGAAGGACTAGCGGGGTTCCATGAGCAGTTCTTC	CASSHEGLAGFHEQFF
TRBV25-1	.	.	TRBJ2-1	TGTGCCAGCAGTGGGTTGATCTGGCCTAGCAATGAGCAGTTCTTC	CASSGLIWPSNEQFF
TRBV30	TRBD1	.	TRBJ1-1	TGTGCCTCAAGACAGGGGATGAACACTGAAGCTTTCTTT	CASRQGMNTEAFF
TRBV19	.	once	TRBJ2-5	TGTGCCAGTAGTATAGCTTCGGACTCAAAAGAGACCCAGTACTTC	CASSIASDSKETQYF
TRBV6-2/TRBV6-3	.	.	TRBJ2-7	TGTGCCAGCAGTTACCTAGACAGGAGGTCGGGCGAGCAGTACTTC	CASSYLDRRSGEQYF
TRBV9	.	.	TRBJ1-2	TGTGCCAGCAGCGTAATACTTCCGGGAGGACAGCTCTATGGCTACACCTTC	CASSVILPGGQLYGYTF
TRBV6-2/TRBV6-3	TRBD1	.	TRBJ1-1	TGTGCCAGCAGTTACCCGTCAGGGGGCGAGAGCACTGAAGCTTTCTTT	CASSYPSGGESTEAFF
TRBV10-3	TRBD1	.	TRBJ1-2	TGTGCCATCAGTGAAACGAGGGTCGTGGAGGGACAGGCCCAAGAGAACTATGGCTACACCTTC	CAISETRVVEGQAQENYGYTF
TRBV5-1	.	.	TRBJ1-2	TGCGCCAGCAGCACCGACGGGGTAGACTATGGCTACACCTTC	CASSTDGVDYGYTF
TRBV6-1	.	.	TRBJ2-7	TGTGCCAGCAGTGAAGCTTCCGGATACGAGCAGTACTTC	CASSEASGYEQYF
TRBV2	.	.	TRBJ1-3	TGTGCCAGCAGTGACAGGGCCCCATTCTCTGGAAACACCATATATTTT	CASSDRAPFSGNTIYF
TRBV6-1	.	few	TRBJ1-6	TGTGCCAGCAGTGACGTGGGGTTTGGGACTAATTCACCCCTCCACTTT	CASSDVGFGTNSPLHF
TRBV10-2	.	.	TRBJ2-5	TGCGCCAGCAGGGGTTCTACCGGGGAGACCCAGTACTTC	CASRGSTGETQYF
TRBV19	.	.	TRBJ2-7	TGTGCCAGTAGTATAGTCCAGGGGTCACGTCTCGAGCAGTACTTC	CASSIVQGSRLEQYF
TRBV5-1	TRBD2	.	TRBJ2-1	TGCGCCAGCAGCGACAAGCGGGGGAGCTCCTACAATGAGCAGTTCTTC	CASSDKRGSSYNEQFF
TRBV6-6	TRBD1	.	TRBJ2-7	TGTGCCAGCAGCACCGGACAGGGGAGCGAGCAGTACTTC	CASSTGQGSEQYF
TRBV28	.	.	TRBJ1-3	TGTGCCAGCAGTACACAGGGAAACTCTGGAAACACCATATATTTT	CASSTQGNSGNTIYF
TRBV7-9	.	.	TRBJ1-2	TGTGCCAGCAGCCAAGGTGGGGATGGCTACACCTTC	CASSQGGDGYTF
TRBV7-3	TRBD2	once	TRBJ2-3	TGTGCCAGCAGCTTAAACAGGAGAAGGGCGGGGGTACCAGATACGCAGTATTTT	CASSLNRRRAGVPDTQYF
TRBV3-1/TRBV3-2	TRBD2	once	TRBJ2-3	TGTGCCAGCAGCCAAGGGTGGACTAGCGGGACGGGGGATACGCAGTATTTT	CASSQGWTSGTGDTQYF
TRBV10-3	TRBD1	.	TRBJ2-4	TGTGCCATCAGTGAGTCGGGGGGGACAGGGGGCCCCATAGCCAAAAACATTCAGTACTTC	CAISESGGTGGPIAKNIQYF
TRBV21-1	.	.	TRBJ2-7	TGTGCCAGCAGCAGGCCTCGAAGACTAGCGGGGGGGCCAACGACCTACGAGCAGTACTTC	CASSRPRRLAGGPTTYEQYF
TRBV5-1	TRBD1	.	TRBJ1-1	TGCGCCAGCAGTTCCACAGGGGTGAACACTGAAGCTTTCTTT	CASSSTGVNTEAFF
TRBV30	.	.	TRBJ1-2	TGTGCCTGGTCCCCGGGCAGGGCGGGCTACACCTTC	CAWSPGRAGYTF